Listed below are T cell receptor beta chains from one sample, sequenced in a study of blood T cell repertoires in COVID-19. TCRdb's table, derived via immunoSEQ multiplex PCR, lists solely in-frame clones and lacks some. The repertoire holds 200,000 or so clones, about 84% seen once, with roughly 20% in the top ten. Sequencing was performed on peripheral blood. The receptors here all came from a person between 65 and 80 years old with COVID-19, enrolled during active disease. Both conserved end residues are part of each CDR3. D genes are given only for firm matches. Expanded clones get a size class; other rows say once, few or many, or leave the size out.

TRBJ2-7	TRBD1	-	TRBV28	TGTGCCAGCCCCCCAAAAGGGGGCAGCTACGAGCAGTACTTC	CASPPKGGSYEQYF
TRBJ2-7	TRBD1	-	TRBV6-6	TGTGCCAGTCGAAAAGGACAGGGGAACTACGAGCAGTACTTC	CASRKGQGNYEQYF
TRBJ2-2	-	-	TRBV5-1	TGCGCCAGCACCGATAGCAGCGGAACTTTCGACACCGGGGAGCTGTTTTTT	CASTDSSGTFDTGELFF
TRBJ2-4	-	-	TRBV19	TGTGCCAGTAGTATGGAGCGAGGCTTGATTCAGTACTTC	CASSMERGLIQYF
TRBJ2-7	TRBD1	-	TRBV19	TGTGCCAGTACGGCCCGGACAGGGGGTATCAACGAGCAGTACTTC	CASTARTGGINEQYF
TRBJ2-2	TRBD1	-	TRBV5-5	TGTGCCAGCTCCCCCCGCGTAGGGGGCGACACCGGGGAGCTGTTTTTT	CASSPRVGGDTGELFF
TRBJ2-7	-	few	TRBV10-3	TGTGCCATCAGTGACCGGGGGGCCTCTTCCGAGCAGTACTTC	CAISDRGASSEQYF
TRBJ2-5	TRBD2	-	TRBV7-2	TGTGCCAGCAGCCTCCTAGCGGGACCCCAAGAGACCCAGTACTTC	CASSLLAGPQETQYF
TRBJ2-3	TRBD2	-	TRBV13	TGTGCCAGCAGCTCCGGACTAGCGGGGGATACGCAGTATTTT	CASSSGLAGDTQYF
TRBJ1-3	TRBD1	once	TRBV30	TGTGCCTGGAGTCCCGGACAGGGGGCCTCTGGAAACACCATATATTTT	CAWSPGQGASGNTIYF
TRBJ1-1	TRBD1	-	TRBV28	TGTGCCAGCAGGAAACAGGGGTACACTGAAGCTTTCTTT	CASRKQGYTEAFF
TRBJ2-7	-	-	TRBV7-2	TGTGCCAGCAGCTTCCAGGGGACGGGTCCCTACGAGCAGTACTTC	CASSFQGTGPYEQYF
TRBJ1-1	-	-	TRBV19	TGTGCCAGTAGTTTATTCCCGAACACTGAAGCTTTCTTT	CASSLFPNTEAFF
TRBJ2-1	-	-	TRBV28	TGTGCCAGCAGTTTAGTCGGGATATCCTACAATGAGCAGTTCTTC	CASSLVGISYNEQFF
TRBJ1-5	-	-	TRBV7-8	TGTGCCAGCAGCTTAGCACAGGGCAATCAGCCCCAGCATTTT	CASSLAQGNQPQHF
TRBJ1-2	TRBD1	-	TRBV27	TGTGCCAGCAGTTCCAAGGGACAGCGAATTTATGGCTACACCTTC	CASSSKGQRIYGYTF
TRBJ2-5	TRBD2	-	TRBV6-6	TGTGCCAGCAGCGAGCGGGGACGGCAGAGCGTGGGGACCCAGTACTTC	CASSERGRQSVGTQYF
TRBJ2-4	TRBD2	-	TRBV9	TGTGCCAGCAGCGTAGGTGATAGCGGGGGGAGTGGGGCCAAAAACATTCAGTACTTC	CASSVGDSGGSGAKNIQYF